The rows below give T cell receptor beta chains drawn from one sample of a study of cytomegalovirus exposure and HLA in healthy donors. Clones were read by immunoSEQ multiplex PCR, and TCRdb kept only the in-frame ones, dropping some. The sample consists of about 140,000 clones, about 76% of them appearing once. The specimen sequenced was PBMCs. The receptor source for this set is a male donor in good health and CMV-seronegative. CDR3s leave out the opening cysteine and the closing phenylalanine or tryptophan. Each record gives: V gene, D gene, J gene, CDR3 protein. The D gene is left open where the match is weak.

TRBV9,-,TRBJ2-7,ASSVNPSLSYEQY
TRBV6-5,-,TRBJ1-3,ASSLREIAGNTIY
TRBV6-1,TRBD1,TRBJ2-7,ASSEEEWGTGGNEQY
TRBV11-1,-,TRBJ2-1,ASSLYRSSYNEQF
TRBV5-6,-,TRBJ2-7,ASSLDVPTYEQY
TRBV4-1,TRBD2,TRBJ2-3,ASSTRTSGGAYTQY
TRBV5-6,TRBD2,TRBJ2-5,ASSLEGLAGGLRQQY
TRBV6-5,TRBD2,TRBJ2-5,ASSRTSGGKETQY
TRBV5-1,TRBD2,TRBJ2-1,ASSGGLAGSYNEQF
TRBV7-3,-,TRBJ2-3,ASSLGLGAGTDTQY
TRBV7-9,TRBD1,TRBJ1-1,ASSRQGSNTEAF
TRBV29-1,-,TRBJ2-7,SVVGQGAHEQY
TRBV9,TRBD2,TRBJ2-5,ASSARTSGGSETQY
TRBV5-1,TRBD1,TRBJ1-4,ASTQGTGGNEKLF
TRBV19,TRBD1,TRBJ1-1,ASSTGQGEAF
TRBV5-1,TRBD2,TRBJ2-3,ASSLGALAGGHTDTQY
TRBV6-6,-,TRBJ1-3,ASSYPSPGSGNTIY
TRBV19,TRBD2,TRBJ2-2,ASSLSGDTGELF
TRBV15,TRBD1,TRBJ1-5,ATSHQRGQGGQPQH
TRBV7-9,-,TRBJ2-5,ASSLGLRKETQY
TRBV4-1,TRBD2,TRBJ2-5,ASSQQGLAGKETQY
TRBV29-1,TRBD1,TRBJ1-2,SVGTGTNYGYT
TRBV7-9,-,TRBJ2-5,SSSFSRDYQETQY
TRBV6-1,TRBD1,TRBJ2-3,ASSERDRGR
TRBV19,TRBD1,TRBJ2-3,ASLMGQGLSDTQY
TRBV6-1,-,TRBJ2-7,ASRARERVREQY
TRBV7-4,-,TRBJ1-4,ASSLVVRGFPEKLF
TRBV9,-,TRBJ2-5,ASSPRAGAASLQETQY
TRBV9,-,TRBJ2-7,ASSVALEPSYEQY
TRBV5-1,-,TRBJ2-1,ASSIPSGYGNEQF
TRBV5-4,TRBD1,TRBJ1-2,ASGAETGGNYGYT
TRBV23-1,-,TRBJ2-7,ASSQSGGARYEQY
TRBV13,-,TRBJ2-1,ASSCPPGAGDNEQF
TRBV6-5,-,TRBJ1-1,ASSLANTEAF
TRBV21-1,-,TRBJ2-3,ASSFNPCQGGDTQY
TRBV25-1,TRBD2,TRBJ2-1,ASSDVSGSWDEQF
TRBV5-1,-,TRBJ2-7,ASSFLRGTDEQY
TRBV27,TRBD1,TRBJ2-2,ASTPLGQGANGELF
TRBV7-8,-,TRBJ1-1,ASSFTGSTEAF